Each of the 32 T cell receptor beta chains below was sequenced from the same sample in a study of shared clonotypes between healthy human individuals. Repertoires were generated with immunoSEQ multiplex PCR, while TCRdb's copy carries only in-frame clones and drops some. This sample has millions of clones; roughly nine tenths occur once, and the top ten carry roughly 0.13%. Sequenced: naive CD4+ T cells sorted from blood. Subset indicated: CD45RA+ positively selected. These receptor sequences come from a young man in good health.

J is TRBJ2-7 and V is TRBV18; 8 bases line up with TRBD1. The J segment lost 5 bases and the V segment lost 2 bases, leaving 8 bases of the junction unmatched. The CDR3 sequence is 15 residues long. Germline CDR1 KGHSH, CDR2 LQKENI. CDR3 residues: CASSPSGQGGNEQYF. Here the CDR3 DNA reads TGTGCCAGCTCACCAAGTGGACAGGGTGGCAACGAGCAGTACTTC.

Of note for this clone: Other nucleotide sequences in the sample specify the same CDR3. This chain joins TRBV5-1 and TRBJ2-5, with D possibly TRBD1 on 6 matching bases. The germline V and J ends were trimmed by 0 bases and 5 bases, with 8 bases remaining between them. Germline V lookup: CDR1 SGHRS, CDR2 YFSETQ. The CDR3 is 13 residues long. The CDR3 here is CASSLGGLETQYF. The CDR3, as DNA: TGCGCCAGCAGCTTGGGGGGGCTGGAGACCCAGTACTTC.

The chain uses TRBV2 and TRBJ1-1, with D possibly being TRBD1 (5 bases). Trimming took off 5 bases at V and 4 bases at J, with 17 bases between the two ends. Germline V CDR1 and CDR2: SNHLY, FYNNEI. This CDR3 comprises 15 residues. This chain's CDR3 is CASSPVRGGATEAFF. CDR3 coding DNA: TGTGCCAGCAGTCCAGTCCGGGGAGGGGCCACTGAAGCTTTCTTT.

The chain links TRBV6-1 to TRBJ1-5; TRBD1 agrees at 8 bases. V was clipped by 7 bases and J by 5 bases; unmatched bases: 4. CDR1 MNHNS and CDR2 SASEGT come from the germline V gene. The CDR3 spans 13 residues. The CDR3 bases are TGTGCCAGCACCGGACAGGGCCATCAGCCCCAGCATTTT. Residues: CASTGQGHQPQHF.

The V call is TRBV29-1, the J call TRBJ2-1; D is perhaps TRBD2 (5 bases). The CDR3 runs to 12 residues. Germline lookup yields CDR1 SQVTM and CDR2 ANQGSEA. The V gene lost 4 bases and the J gene lost 7 bases, with 11 bases spanning the gap. CDR3 nucleotide sequence: TGCAGCGTTGGTGGCGGGTGGAATGAGCAGTTCTTC. Translated, it gives CSVGGGWNEQFF.

The V and J genes are TRBV27 and TRBJ1-2; D gene unclear. This CDR3 contains 15 residues. The V and J ends lost 6 bases and 4 bases respectively, with 18 bases between them. From germline, CDR1 is MNHEY and CDR2 SMNVEV (reference sequence). The CDR3: CASSPGRAGLYGYTF. The CDR3 nucleotides read TGTGCCAGCAGCCCGGGGAGGGCGGGTCTCTATGGCTACACCTTC.

The rearrangement joins TRBV30 to TRBJ1-5; 8 bases align to TRBD1. CDR1 is GTSNPN, CDR2 SVGIG, per germline (reference sequence). The CDR3 is made up of 15 amino acids. After removal of 2 bases from V and 6 bases from J, the junction contained 9 bases not matched to a gene. In nucleotides, the CDR3 is TGTGCCTGGAGTCATACGGGACAGGCTGGTCAGCCCCAGCATTTT. Translated: CAWSHTGQAGQPQHF.

Here the CDR3 reads CASSESSLWGGSYEQYF. The CDR3 DNA reads as TGTGCCAGCAGTGAATCCTCCCTATGGGGTGGAAGCTACGAGCAGTACTTC. The V and J genes are TRBV25-1 and TRBJ2-7; D call uncertain. Germline CDR1 reads MGHDK; CDR2 reads SYGVNS. This CDR3 is 17 amino acids long. Trimming left V 1 base short and J 3 bases short, with 19 bases between.

The rearrangement joins TRBV27 to TRBJ2-3; 11 bases line up with TRBD2. The V gene's germline CDR1 is MNHEY and CDR2 SMNVEV (reference sequence). The CDR3 covers 16 residues. V was clipped by 0 bases and J by 4 bases; unmatched bases: 3. The CDR3 DNA reads as TGTGCCAGCAGTTTATCTAGCGGGGGGGCCCCAGATACGCAGTATTTT. Its protein is CASSLSSGGAPDTQYF.

The V and J genes are TRBV6-5 and TRBJ1-2; D unclear. Germline loops: CDR1 MNHEY, CDR2 SVGAGI. The CDR3 is 13 residues long. V was cut by 5 bases and J by 6 bases, with 13 bases left in between. The CDR3 loop reads CASSTVALDGYTF. The DNA of the CDR3 is TGTGCCAGCAGTACAGTGGCCTTGGATGGCTACACCTTC.

Here the CDR3 reads CASTSKRETEAFF. The CDR3 DNA sequence: TGTGCCAGCACCTCCAAGAGGGAAACTGAAGCTTTCTTT. The chain is built from TRBV28 and TRBJ1-1, with D uncertain. The length of the CDR3 is 13 residues. Germline V lookup: CDR1 MDHEN, CDR2 SYDVKM. V was clipped by 7 bases and J by 5 bases, with 14 bases between them.

This chain uses TRBV19 with TRBJ1-6; 8 bases are shared with TRBD1. Germline assignment: CDR1 LNHDA and CDR2 SQIVND (reference sequence). The V and J ends lost 9 bases and 9 bases, in that order; junction bases with no gene match: 13. The CDR3 is 15 residues long. Here the CDR3 DNA reads TGTGCCAGCCGGGAGACCGGACAGGGTCGTTCACCCCTCCACTTT. Translated, it gives CASRETGQGRSPLHF.

A note on this clone: Other DNA sequences in the same sample also yield this CDR3. V usage is TRBV18 and J usage is TRBJ1-4, with D uncertain. This CDR3 contains 14 residues. CDR1 KGHSH and CDR2 LQKENI come from the germline V gene. With 6 bases removed from V and 1 base from J, the gap between germline ends came to 9 bases. The CDR3 protein is CASSPRGTNEKLFF. The CDR3 DNA is TGTGCCAGCTCCCCGCGAGGAACTAATGAAAAACTGTTTTTT.

The chain uses TRBV10-3 and TRBJ2-6; 8 positions agree with TRBD1. The CDR3 is 17 residues long. With 2 bases clipped from V and 0 bases from J, the junction kept 3 bases outside the gene matches. Germline CDR1 is ENHRY and CDR2 is SYGVKD. The CDR3 loop reads CAISEGTGNSGANVLTF. CDR3 in DNA: TGTGCCATCAGTGAGGGGACAGGCAACTCTGGGGCCAACGTCCTGACTTTC.

The chain recombines TRBV19 with TRBJ2-7; weak D call: TRBD2 (7 bases). This CDR3 is built from 14 residues. Germline assignment: CDR1 LNHDA and CDR2 SQIVND (reference sequence). The V end lost 4 bases, the J end lost 1 base, and 11 bases lay between the germline ends. CDR3 coding DNA: TGTGCCAGTAGTAGGGGGGGCGCTTCCTACGAGCAGTACTTC. This encodes CASSRGGASYEQYF.

V and J are TRBV10-1 and TRBJ1-5, with 8 bases that match TRBD1. CDR1 is WNHNN and CDR2 is SYGVQD in the germline V gene (reference sequence). J gave up 0 bases and V 5 bases, and 9 bases lay outside the gene matches. This CDR3 has 17 amino acids. The CDR3 here is CASSTLGQECSNQPQHF. The DNA of the CDR3 is TGCGCCAGCAGTACCTTGGGACAGGAGTGTAGCAATCAGCCCCAGCATTTT.

The count of this clone is one. Written as DNA, the CDR3 is TGTGCCAGCTCACCACAATTGGACTTCTACAATGAGCAGTTCTTC. Amino acids: CASSPQLDFYNEQFF. The rearrangement uses TRBV18 and TRBJ2-1, with D possibly being TRBD2 (5 bases). Germline V gene sequence: CDR1 KGHSH, CDR2 LQKENI. The V and J ends lost 1 base and 3 bases respectively, with 10 bases between them. This CDR3 comprises 15 residues.

The chain combines TRBV10-3 with TRBJ2-3, with D tentatively TRBD1 or TRBD2 (5 bases each). The CDR3 runs to 13 residues. Germline V gene lookup returns CDR1 ENHRY and CDR2 SYGVKD. V lost 7 bases and J 2 bases, leaving 10 bases between the germline ends. The DNA of the CDR3 is TGTGCCATCAAGCCCGGGACCACAGATACGCAGTATTTT. Encoded protein: CAIKPGTTDTQYF.

To note about this clone: The sample has other DNA sequences that encode this CDR3 too. This chain joins TRBV2 and TRBJ2-1; D unclear. The V end lost 4 bases, the J end lost 2 bases, and 6 bases lay between the germline ends. The germline gives CDR1 SNHLY, CDR2 FYNNEI. The CDR3 contains 13 residues. The CDR3 loop reads CASSVQTYNEQFF. CDR3 nucleotides: TGTGCCAGCAGTGTCCAGACCTACAATGAGCAGTTCTTC. Using reference TRBV2 and TRBJ2-1 for the parts outside the CDR3, the full variable domain is EPEVTQTPSHQVTQMGQEVILRCVPISNHLYFYWYRQILGQKVEFLVSFYNNEISEKSEIFDDQFSVERPDGSNFTLKIRSTKLEDSAMYFCASSVQTYNEQFFGPGTRLTVL.

This clone was found a few times. CDR3 nucleotides: TGTGCCAGCAGTCAGGTTGGCTATGGCTACACCTTC. It translates to CASSQVGYGYTF. The J gene is TRBJ1-2, the V gene TRBV6-1; D is unclear. Trimming stripped 5 bases from V and 4 bases from J, with 8 bases between. From germline, CDR1 is MNHNS and CDR2 SASEGT. There are 12 residues in the CDR3.

This clone appeared a single time. V and J are TRBV6-6 and TRBJ1-4; the D gene is possibly TRBD1 (6 bases). The CDR3 is made up of 14 amino acids. The V gene's germline CDR1 is MNHNY and CDR2 SVGAGI (reference sequence). Trimming pared 6 bases from V and 3 bases from J, leaving 11 bases between. Here the CDR3 DNA reads TGTGCCAGCAGATCACAGGGTTCTAATGAAAAACTGTTTTTT. Translation: CASRSQGSNEKLFF.

The rearrangement uses TRBV7-3 and TRBJ1-6, with a weak D call TRBD1 (5 bases). The germline gives CDR1 SGHTA, CDR2 FQGTGA. The CDR3 totals 15 residues. Trimming left V 5 bases short and J 3 bases short, with 11 bases between. CDR3 region: CASSAGGHYNSPLHF. The CDR3 DNA reads TGTGCCAGCAGCGCCGGTGGACACTATAATTCACCCCTCCACTTT.

The chain is built from TRBV4-2 and TRBJ2-7; D call uncertain. Trimming pared 0 bases from V and 6 bases from J, leaving 9 bases between. The length of the CDR3 is 13 residues. Germline assignment: CDR1 LGHNA and CDR2 YNFKEQ. The CDR3, as DNA: TGTGCCAGCAGCCAAGACCTCTCGGGCGAGCAGTACTTC. As protein: CASSQDLSGEQYF.

The genes are TRBV2 and TRBJ2-7, with a tentative D call TRBD2 (5 bases). V was cut by 2 bases and J by 3 bases, with 11 bases left in between. Germline-derived CDR1 and CDR2 are SNHLY and FYNNEI. The CDR3 sequence is 14 residues long. The CDR3 DNA reads as TGTGCCAGCAGTGAATTGCTTGAGGGCTACGAGCAGTACTTC. This codes for CASSELLEGYEQYF.

The chain joins TRBV19 to TRBJ1-6; weak D call: TRBD1 (5 bases). Germline V gene lookup returns CDR1 LNHDA and CDR2 SQIVND (reference sequence). Trimming pared 7 bases from V and 9 bases from J, leaving 13 bases between. This CDR3 spans 13 amino acids. The CDR3 is CASKTGRSSPLHF. The CDR3 DNA reads as TGTGCCAGTAAAACAGGCCGGAGTTCACCCCTCCACTTT.

The chain links TRBV7-3 to TRBJ1-6; TRBD1 matches 10 bases. J was trimmed by 16 bases and V by 5 bases; bases with no gene match: 11. CDR1 is SGHTA, CDR2 FQGTGA, per germline. The CDR3 totals 14 residues. The CDR3 loop is CASSPPGTGVSLHF. The CDR3, as DNA: TGTGCCAGCAGCCCCCCCGGGACAGGGGTTTCTCTCCACTTT.

The V call is TRBV30, the J call TRBJ2-6; TRBD2 aligns across 7 bases. CDR1 and CDR2 (germline): GTSNPN, SVGIG (reference sequence). The length of the CDR3 is 15 residues. J lost 2 bases, V lost 3 bases, and 4 bases had no gene match. The CDR3 DNA reads TGTGCCTGGAGGCCTGGGGGGGCTGGGGCCAACGTCCTGACTTTC. This sequence encodes CAWRPGGAGANVLTF. The variable domain in full, with the rest retrieved from reference TRBV30 and TRBJ2-6, is SQTIHQWPATLVQPVGSPLSLECTVEGTSNPNLYWYRQAAGRGLQLLFYSVGIGQISSEVPQNLSASRPQDRQFILSSKKLLLSDSGFYLCAWRPGGAGANVLTFGAGSRLTVL.

A note on this clone: This CDR3 is missing its conserved last phenylalanine or tryptophan, likely due to a read error. The CDR3 DNA sequence: TGTGCCAGCAGCTCCGGACAGGGAAATTCACCCCTCCACCTT. This sequence encodes CASSSGQGNSPLHL. This rearrangement joins TRBV7-9 to TRBJ1-6; TRBD1 matches 8 bases. CDR1 and CDR2 (germline): SEHNR, FQNEAQ (reference sequence). Trimming removed 4 bases from V and 7 bases from J; junction bases left unmatched: 3. CDR3 length equals 14 residues.

With respect to this clone: The sample carries other DNA sequences with the same CDR3. This rearrangement joins TRBV30 to TRBJ2-1, with 7 bases that match TRBD2. CDR1 and CDR2 (germline): GTSNPN, SVGIG (reference sequence). CDR3 size: 14 residues. V shed 3 bases and J 0 bases; nucleotides not matched to a gene: 2. CDR3 residues: CAWRAGSSYNEQFF. DNA for the CDR3: TGTGCCTGGAGAGCGGGGAGCTCCTACAATGAGCAGTTCTTC.

The chain joins TRBV5-8 to TRBJ1-2; maybe TRBD1 (5 bases). This CDR3 is built from 13 residues. CDR1 and CDR2 from the germline V gene are SGHTS and YDEGEE. The V end was cut by 2 bases, the J end by 5 bases, with 10 bases between. The chain's CDR3 is CASSFMGEYGYTF. CDR3 DNA: TGTGCCAGCAGCTTTATGGGGGAATATGGCTACACCTTC.

This sequence joins TRBV9 and TRBJ2-7; perhaps TRBD2 as D (6 bases). The CDR3 contains 14 residues. Germline loops: CDR1 SGDLS, CDR2 YYNGEE. Trimming took off 4 bases at V and 3 bases at J, with 14 bases between the two ends. The CDR3 loop is CASSRESIDYEQYF. In DNA, the CDR3 is TGTGCCAGCAGCCGGGAGTCTATAGACTACGAGCAGTACTTC. Combining the CDR3 with reference TRBV9 and TRBJ2-7 gives the whole variable domain DSGVTQTPKHLITATGQRVTLRCSPRSGDLSVYWYQQSLDQGLQFLIQYYNGEERAKGNILERFSAQQFPDLHSELNLSSLELGDSALYFCASSRESIDYEQYFGPGTRLTVT.

This clone was detected once. The V and J genes are TRBV5-1 and TRBJ1-1; D is unclear. CDR3 size: 13 residues. V shed 0 bases and J shed 6 bases, with 9 bases lying between them. Germline V gives CDR1 SGHRS, CDR2 YFSETQ. CDR3 sequence (DNA): TGCGCCAGCAGCTTGGATATCGGTGCTGAAGCTTTCTTT. This encodes CASSLDIGAEAFF.